This T cell receptor beta chain was sequenced in a study of type 1 and type 2 diabetes patients. A word on this clonotype: An end of the junction does not agree with germline; a read error may underlie this.

No donor had another autoimmune disease or recent infection within four weeks. The PCR template was genomic DNA. Amplification of the beta chain CDR3 used 30 forward and 13 reverse multiplex primers. TCRdb independently ran MiXCR on the multiplex PCR reads; one entry per CDR3 protein. Seen here are approximately 260,000 distinct CDR3 sequences, roughly 50% observed once, and the top ten hold 12% to 15%. Germline V lookup: CDR1 MNHEY, CDR2 SVGAGI. This CDR3 contains 14 residues. This sequence was found in a man aged 18 to 35 with type 2 diabetes. Sequencing was carried out using peripheral blood mononuclear cells (PBMCs). The V call is TRBV6-5, the J call TRBJ2-7, with 10 bases that match TRBD1. The DNA for the CDR3 is TGTGCCAGCAGTCCCGGGACAGGGGCCTACGGGCAGTACTTC. Translating gives CASSPGTGAYGQYF.